This TCR beta chain was obtained from a study of blood T cells in healthy people across ages (dated by TCRdb to between 2014 and 2017). General notes on the study: Template switching captured roughly one uniquely barcoded TCR beta cDNA molecule per two T cells in model experiments. The study measured age-related changes in TCR beta repertoire diversity using deep sequencing normalized with unique cDNA molecular identifiers. The donors were split into four age groups: young (average 16 years), middle-aged (around 40), aged (roughly 68) and long-lived (roughly 80). Two additional independent replicas of 1 million unique cDNA reads from the same blood draw were analyzed for two donors (one aged 18 to 30 and one aged 80 or older).

The library relied on 5' RACE. Sequencing relied on an Illumina HiSeq 2500. A second PCR of about 7 to 12 cycles was run with a J-beta primer mix and a sample-barcoded 5' primer. Each TCR beta cDNA molecule received a unique molecular identifier from a template-switch 5' adaptor carrying 12 random nucleotides. At least 3 million CDR3-containing paired-end reads were obtained from each sample. The Mint cDNA synthesis kit, primed by a TRBC-specific oligonucleotide, was used to synthesize first-strand cDNA from all RNA. All cDNA was treated with uracil-DNA glycosylase and then went through a first 18-cycle PCR with the universal primers M1SS and BC2_uni_R. The study's processing was this. Each sample was normalized by randomly selecting 1 million high-quality reads, each carrying a distinct molecular identifier. Reads sharing molecular identifiers were discarded rather than binned into consensus sequences. MiTCR, run with a Q25 quality threshold and the strictest error-elimination algorithm, handled CDR3 identification, clonotype clustering and error correction. A nonparametric unseen species model with Euler transformation was used to estimate lower-bound total TCR beta diversity. TCRdb reprocessing: public reads trimmed at Q25 with fastp, clones called with MiXCR, in-frame beta chains kept. Rows with a matching CDR3 protein are joined into one entry that keeps the most common DNA and genes. The V and J calls were determined by TCRdb, not by the authors. The sample yields 600,000 to 1,000,000 distinct CDR3 sequences; roughly 25% were counted once. The ten most abundant clones make up roughly 3.8% of the sample.

What the study reported, not specific to this receptor: Compared with the aged group, the long-lived group had more naive CD4+ T cells, fewer expanded clones and increased TCR diversity, a pattern suggesting age selection. Observed TCR beta diversity per million T cells fell roughly linearly with age, and a significant reduction was already apparent by age around 40. Estimates of total diversity based on one million sequenced T cells were considered lower bounds and underestimates. Because profiling used bulk unsorted PBMCs, naive and antigen-experienced compartments could not be compared conclusively. The percentage of naive T cells measured by flow cytometry correlated strongly with observed TCR beta diversity. Because the CMV infection status of the donors was unknown, age-related changes in expanded clonotypes may potentially have been confounded.

This clonotype was detected only a few times. Its antigen specificity is not known. The junction differs from germline at one of its ends, possibly a read error. The roughly 37 donors, aged about 6 to 95 years, were systemically healthy Caucasian individuals from Russia. Each donor gave 8 to 10 milliliters of peripheral blood, drawn into EDTA-treated Vacutainer tubes. Ficoll-Paque density-gradient centrifugation was used to isolate PBMCs, with at least 6.5 million per sample. Trizol reagent was used to extract total RNA from PBMCs, with at least 6 micrograms per sample. Naive CD45RAhigh/CD27high T cell percentages were measured by flow cytometry on a PBMC aliquot from every donor. Via the germline V gene (reference sequence), CDR1 is SSHAT and CDR2 FNYEAQ. The CDR3 contains 14 residues, cysteine and phenylalanine counted. Of all the DNA, just the CDR3 is kept, 42 bases in frame from base 1. The data also belong to a second study, concerning T cells of mothers and their children. Per that second paper: Nine systemically healthy Caucasian individuals, comprising three mothers and their six children, were included as donors. cDNA synthesis used all of the extracted RNA, with 1.5 ug of RNA in each 15 ul reaction. In the second PCR, the M1S primer added sample barcodes and 2-4 random nucleotides. More than 8 million TCR beta CDR3 reads were obtained from each mother, and about 3 million reads were obtained from each child. In both related and unrelated pairs, thymic selection shapes the output of TCR recombination in a similar way, with inherited differences having only a minor effect. Normalized repertoire overlap was always found to be slightly, but never significantly, higher in related mother-child pairs than in unrelated mother-child pairs. With a sensitivity of approximately 100 clones per million clonotypes, no persistent microchimeric T cell clones were detected. The study used deep NGS to compare TCR beta repertoires of mothers and children, seeking features distinguishing related mother-child pairs from unrelated individuals. On average, the children were approximately 11 +/- 4 years old, while the mothers were 40 +/- 4 years old. Libraries were sequenced on Illumina HiSeq 2000 with 100+100 nt paired-end reads after adapter ligation with NEBNext reagents. To avoid cross-contamination, the mother libraries and the child libraries were prepared a month apart and sequenced in separate runs. For each donor, somewhere between roughly 500,000 and 2,100,000 distinct TCR beta clonotypes were identified. Naive TCR beta clonotypes were estimated from low-frequency clonotypes matched to each donor's FACS-determined naive share, without sorting.

The clonotype was recovered from a boy younger than 18 in good health. Sequencing was done on a sample of blood. The rearrangement joined TRBV7-7 to TRBJ2-3; TRBD2 is perhaps the D gene, given 5 matching bases. The CDR3 protein: CASSLAIYSDTQYF. The DNA sequence reads TGTGCTAGCAGCTTAGCGATCTATTCGGATACGCAGTATTTT.